This T cell receptor (beta chain) was sequenced for a study of blood T cells in healthy people across ages. Study-wide context: About one barcoded beta molecule was captured per two T cells (by template switching).

With a J-beta primer mix and a sample-barcoded 5' primer, a second PCR ran roughly 6 to 11 cycles. TCRdb re-analysed the 5' RACE reads in MiXCR, keeping a single row per CDR3 protein. The profile shows 710,000 or so distinct CDR3 sequences, 22% of them singletons. In this sample, this clonotype turned up a few times. Its specificity is not known. Germline V gene data show CDR1 as MDHEN and CDR2 as SYDVKM. This CDR3 has 15 amino acids. J gave up 7 bases and V 7 bases, and 12 bases lay outside the gene matches. General study results and limits: Donors of long life had a larger count of naive CD4+ cells and greater diversity than aged donors. CMV status of donors was not determined, possibly confounding expanded clonotype changes.

Material: blood. This sequence originates from a man between 65 and 79 years old in good health. J is TRBJ1-5 and V is TRBV28, with 8 bases lining up with TRBD1. This CDR3 is CASISTGTGWQPQHF. The CDR3 nucleotides read TGTGCCAGCATCTCAACCGGGACAGGATGGCAGCCCCAGCATTTT.